This TCR beta chain appears in the sequencing data of a study of blood T cell repertoires in COVID-19. Study-wide background: What the recovered Cohort 3 donors had was two negative PCRs, clearance, or symptom resolution. Donors in the United States, Italy and Spain gave samples during acute or convalescent COVID-19.

Those who participated ranged in age from 18 to 89 years and resided in about two dozen US areas. Assay used: immunoSEQ multiplex PCR; TCRdb lists only in-frame clones, some missing. Of approximately 240,000 clones listed, 80% to 90% are singletons. The CDR3 totals 13 residues. Trimming took 2 bases from V and 5 from J, leaving 7 bases between them. The germline V gene encodes CDR1 SEHNR and CDR2 FQNEAQ (reference sequence). The clonotype was recovered from a woman aged 45-59 years in a cohort exposed to, infected with or recovered from COVID-19 (not recorded which). This chain joins TRBV7-9 and TRBJ2-1, with D maybe TRBD2 (5 bases). Sample: PBMCs or T cells enriched from blood (not recorded which). The CDR3 nucleotides read TGTGCCAGCAGCTTATCCGGGAACAATGAGCAGTTCTTC. Amino acids: CASSLSGNNEQFF.